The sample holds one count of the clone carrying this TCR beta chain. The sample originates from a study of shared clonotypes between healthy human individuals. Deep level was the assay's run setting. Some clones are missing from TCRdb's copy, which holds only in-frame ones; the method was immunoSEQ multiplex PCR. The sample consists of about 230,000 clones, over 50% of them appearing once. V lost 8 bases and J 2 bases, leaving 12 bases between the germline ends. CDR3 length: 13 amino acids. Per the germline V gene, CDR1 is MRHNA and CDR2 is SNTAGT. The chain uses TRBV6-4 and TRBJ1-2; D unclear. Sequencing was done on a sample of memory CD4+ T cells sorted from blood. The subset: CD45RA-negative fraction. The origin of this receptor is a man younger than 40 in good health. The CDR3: CASRRQLNYGYTF. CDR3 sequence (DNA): TGTGCCAGCCGTCGGCAACTGAACTATGGCTACACCTTC.